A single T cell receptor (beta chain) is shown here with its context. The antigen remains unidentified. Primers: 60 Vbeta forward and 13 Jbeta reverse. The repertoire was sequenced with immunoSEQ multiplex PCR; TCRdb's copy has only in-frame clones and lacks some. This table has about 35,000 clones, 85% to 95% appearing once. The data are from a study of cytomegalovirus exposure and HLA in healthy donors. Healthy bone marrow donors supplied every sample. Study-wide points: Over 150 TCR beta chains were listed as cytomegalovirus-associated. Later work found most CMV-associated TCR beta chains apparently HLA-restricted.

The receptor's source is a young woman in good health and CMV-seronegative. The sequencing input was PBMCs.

The CDR3, as DNA: TGTGCCAGCAGTGTGGGGACAGGACTGCGAGGGAGAACCGGGGAGCTGTTTTTT. This encodes CASSVGTGLRGRTGELFF. The V call is TRBV2, the J call TRBJ2-2, with TRBD1 matching over 8 bases. The CDR3 loop spans 18 amino acids. The germline V gene has CDR1 SNHLY and CDR2 FYNNEI. V dropped 4 bases and J dropped 5; count of bases not matched to a gene: 15.